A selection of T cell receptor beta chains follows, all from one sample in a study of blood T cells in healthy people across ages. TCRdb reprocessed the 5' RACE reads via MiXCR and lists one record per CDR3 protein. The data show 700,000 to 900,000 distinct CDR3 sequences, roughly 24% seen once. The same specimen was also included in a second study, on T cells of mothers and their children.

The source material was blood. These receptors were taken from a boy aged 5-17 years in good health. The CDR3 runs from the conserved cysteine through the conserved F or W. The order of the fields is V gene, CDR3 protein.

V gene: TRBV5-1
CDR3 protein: CTSSFTGGVANEKLFF

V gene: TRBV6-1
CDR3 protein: CASSAEYRDYEQFF

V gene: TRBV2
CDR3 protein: CASSPYTGDKQFF

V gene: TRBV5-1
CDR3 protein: CASRQGGGEGETQYF

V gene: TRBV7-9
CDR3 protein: CASSSDEWPRGDTQYF

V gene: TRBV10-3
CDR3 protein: CAISSTGGGEQYF

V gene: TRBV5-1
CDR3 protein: CASRERRSEQYF

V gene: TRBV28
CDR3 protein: CASSPWTSGGVNSYEQYF

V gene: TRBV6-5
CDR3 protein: CASARTYTDTQYF

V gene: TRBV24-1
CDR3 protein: CATSESGKNIQYF

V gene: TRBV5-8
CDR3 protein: CASTIGGSFEGKLFF

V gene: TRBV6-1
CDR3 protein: CASYLSPLADYGYTF

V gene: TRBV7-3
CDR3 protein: CASSPSQGYGYTF

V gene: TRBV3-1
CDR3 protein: CASSPRAIGASGLSPYNEQFF

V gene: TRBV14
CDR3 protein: CASSQDRWCQPQHF

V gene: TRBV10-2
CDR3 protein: CASSGIGDRPQETQYF

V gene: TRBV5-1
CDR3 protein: CASSLSSDLNTEAFF

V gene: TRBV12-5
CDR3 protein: CASGLLQKVNNEQFF

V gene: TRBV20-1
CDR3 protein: CSAGINYGYTF

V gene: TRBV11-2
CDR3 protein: CASSLALQGPLAKNIQYF

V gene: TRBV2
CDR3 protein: CASSEGESKTLHGYTF

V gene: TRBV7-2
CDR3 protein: CASSFQASGGEQYF

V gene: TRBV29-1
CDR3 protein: CSVETYEQYF

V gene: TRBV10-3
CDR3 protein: CAISVVGGSTDTQYF

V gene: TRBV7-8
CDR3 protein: CASRKGTTSESPLHF

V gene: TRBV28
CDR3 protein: CASSNSGTGNHGYTF

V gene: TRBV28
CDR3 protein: CASGTGVLLNTEALF

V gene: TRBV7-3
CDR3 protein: CASSLPERNQETQYF

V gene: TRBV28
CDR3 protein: CASSLGLNEQYF

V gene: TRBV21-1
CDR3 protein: CASSRDRGRRRNTEAFF